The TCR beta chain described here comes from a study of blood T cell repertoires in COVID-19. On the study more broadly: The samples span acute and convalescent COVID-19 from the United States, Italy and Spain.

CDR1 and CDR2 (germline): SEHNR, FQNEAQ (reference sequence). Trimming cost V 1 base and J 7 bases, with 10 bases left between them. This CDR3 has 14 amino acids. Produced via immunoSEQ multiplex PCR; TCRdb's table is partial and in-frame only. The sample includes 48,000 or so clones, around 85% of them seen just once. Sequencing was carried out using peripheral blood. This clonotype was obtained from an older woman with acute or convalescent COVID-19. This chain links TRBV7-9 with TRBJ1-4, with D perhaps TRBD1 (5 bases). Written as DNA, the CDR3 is TGTGCCAGCAGCTTAGTATCTACAGGTGAAAAACTGTTTTTT. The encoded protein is CASSLVSTGEKLFF.